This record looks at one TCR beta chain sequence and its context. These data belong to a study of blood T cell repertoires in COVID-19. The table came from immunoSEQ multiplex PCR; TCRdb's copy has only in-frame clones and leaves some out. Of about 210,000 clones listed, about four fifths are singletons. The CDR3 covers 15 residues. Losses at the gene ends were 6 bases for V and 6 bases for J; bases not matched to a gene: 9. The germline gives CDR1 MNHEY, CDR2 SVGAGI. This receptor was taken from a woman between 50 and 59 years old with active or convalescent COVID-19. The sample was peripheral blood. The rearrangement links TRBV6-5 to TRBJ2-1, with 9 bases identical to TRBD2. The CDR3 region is CASSRSGSLVNEQFF. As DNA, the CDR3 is TGTGCCAGCAGCCGTAGCGGGAGTCTAGTCAATGAGCAGTTCTTC.